These 32 T cell receptor beta chains were all obtained from the same sample, sequenced in a study of blood T cell repertoires in COVID-19. Assay: immunoSEQ multiplex PCR; the TCRdb copy retains only in-frame clones and omits some. Of approximately 400,000 clones listed, 88% were seen once; the top ten hold roughly an eighth. Sequenced material: peripheral blood. These receptors originate from a woman in her forties or fifties with COVID-19, enrolled during active disease.

The rearrangement uses TRBV7-6 and TRBJ2-5; TRBD2 might be the D (5 bases). Germline CDR1 SGHVS, CDR2 FNYEAQ. The V end lost 1 base, the J end lost 4 bases, and 10 bases lay between the germline ends. CDR3 length equals 14 residues. This CDR3 reads CASSLELSVETQYF. In nucleotides, the CDR3 is TGTGCCAGCAGCTTAGAGCTTAGCGTAGAGACCCAGTACTTC. The full variable domain, rest sourced from reference TRBV7-6 and TRBJ2-5, is GAGVSQSPRYKVTKRGQDVALRCDPISGHVSLYWYRQALGQGPEFLTYFNYEAQQDKSGLPNDRFSAERPEGSISTLTIQRTEQRDSAMYRCASSLELSVETQYFGPGTRLLVL.

J is TRBJ1-6 and V is TRBV11-2; tentatively, D is TRBD1 (5 bases). The CDR3 is 13 residues long. Germline values: CDR1 SGHAT, CDR2 FQNNGV. Trimming cost V 5 bases and J 9 bases, with 11 bases left between them. The CDR3 coding sequence is TGTGCCAGCAGCACCCAAGACAGTTCACCCCTCCACTTT. As protein: CASSTQDSSPLHF.

The CDR3 loop is CASSQDSGHPPEAFF. For the CDR3, the DNA is TGTGCCAGCAGCCAAGATTCCGGACATCCACCCGAAGCTTTCTTT. V is TRBV3-1 (or the pseudogene TRBV3-2) and J is TRBJ1-1; perhaps TRBD1 as D (5 bases). This CDR3 spans 15 amino acids. Deletions cut 0 bases from V and 8 bases from J, with 16 bases between. Germline V CDR1 and CDR2: LGHDT, YNNKEL (reference sequence).

The chain joins TRBV7-9 to TRBJ2-5; tentatively, D is TRBD1 (6 bases). V was cut by 5 bases and J by 2 bases, with 12 bases left in between. Germline CDR1 and CDR2: SEHNR and FQNEAQ (reference sequence). The CDR3 loop spans 14 amino acids. Here the CDR3 reads CASSPRTVQETQYF. The CDR3 nucleotides read TGTGCCAGCAGCCCCCGGACAGTTCAAGAGACCCAGTACTTC. Variable domain in full (rest from reference TRBV7-9 and TRBJ2-5): DTGVSQNPRHKITKRGQNVTFRCDPISEHNRLYWYRQTLGQGPEFLTYFQNEAQLEKSRLLSDRFSAERPKGSFSTLEIQRTEQGDSAMYLCASSPRTVQETQYFGPGTRLLVL.

The chain couples TRBV14 to TRBJ1-2; TRBD1 might be the D (5 bases). Germline loops: CDR1 SGHDN, CDR2 FVKESK. The CDR3 is 12 amino acids. V lost 4 bases and J 8 bases, leaving 11 bases between the germline ends. CDR3 nucleotide sequence: TGTGCCAGCAGCCCATATCAGGGAGGCTACACCTTC. Translation: CASSPYQGGYTF.

The chain carries TRBV28 and TRBJ2-3; possibly TRBD2 for D (6 bases). Trimming took off 8 bases at V and 6 bases at J, with 27 bases between the two ends. CDR3 length: 17 amino acids. Germline V gene data show CDR1 as MDHEN and CDR2 as SYDVKM. The CDR3 DNA sequence: TGTGCCAGCGGGCGTCCCGCGGGACGGCAATTTACCGATACGCAGTATTTT. Protein: CASGRPAGRQFTDTQYF. Full variable domain (rest looked up from reference TRBV28 and TRBJ2-3): DVKVTQSSRYLVKRTGEKVFLECVQDMDHENMFWYRQDPGLGLRLIYFSYDVKMKEKGDIPEGYSVSREKKERFSLILESASTNQTSMYLCASGRPAGRQFTDTQYFGPGTRLTVL.

The count of this clone is one. V is TRBV19 and J is TRBJ1-1; the D gene is possibly TRBD1 (6 bases). CDR1 and CDR2 (germline): LNHDA, SQIVND (reference sequence). Trimming took off 1 base at V and 4 bases at J, with 13 bases between the two ends. The length of the CDR3 is 15 residues. Here the CDR3 DNA reads TGTGCCAGTAGTATAGGGGGGGGCCGGACCACTGAAGCTTTCTTT. It yields the protein CASSIGGGRTTEAFF.

The chain is built from TRBV2 and TRBJ2-7; 10 bases map to TRBD2. Germline values: CDR1 SNHLY, CDR2 FYNNEI. With V trimmed by 4 bases and J by 0 bases, 9 bases remained unmatched. This CDR3 region has 17 residues. CDR3 nucleotide sequence: TGTGCCAGCAGTGGGGCTAGCGGGGGCCTACTCTCCTACGAGCAGTACTTC. This codes for CASSGASGGLLSYEQYF.

The chain links TRBV2 to TRBJ1-6; possible D gene TRBD1, 6 bases. The V and J ends lost 8 bases and 6 bases respectively, with 17 bases between them. CDR3 size: 15 residues. Germline values: CDR1 SNHLY, CDR2 FYNNEI. The CDR3 protein is CASFFLGQVNSPLHF. CDR3 DNA sequence: TGTGCCAGCTTCTTTCTGGGACAAGTTAATTCACCCCTCCACTTT. Using reference TRBV2 and TRBJ1-6 for the parts outside the CDR3, the full variable domain is EPEVTQTPSHQVTQMGQEVILRCVPISNHLYFYWYRQILGQKVEFLVSFYNNEISEKSEIFDDQFSVERPDGSNFTLKIRSTKLEDSAMYFCASFFLGQVNSPLHFGNGTRLTVT.

The rearrangement links TRBV5-6 to TRBJ2-7; 16 nucleotides align to TRBD2. Germline V lookup: CDR1 SGHDT, CDR2 YYEEEE. This CDR3 has 17 residues. The trim removed 4 bases at V and 7 bases at J, leaving 11 bases unmatched. The CDR3 DNA follows: TGTGCCAGCAGCACTCCCGGGACTAGCGGGGGGGTGCGGGAGCAGTACTTC. It encodes CASSTPGTSGGVREQYF.

This clone was observed a handful of times. The chain carries TRBV6-1 and TRBJ1-5; TRBD1 is a possible D gene (6 bases). CDR1 and CDR2 from the germline V gene are MNHNS and SASEGT. This CDR3 region has 14 residues. V lost 2 bases and J lost 6, with 11 bases in between. The CDR3 DNA sequence: TGTGCCAGCAGTGAAACGAGGGGGAGTCAGCCCCAGCATTTT. It yields the protein CASSETRGSQPQHF.

V is TRBV5-1 and J is TRBJ2-5; D remains ambiguous. Trimming took 2 bases from V and 2 from J, leaving 10 bases between them. This CDR3 is built from 14 residues. CDR1 and CDR2 (germline): SGHRS, YFSETQ. CDR3: CASSLQDLQETQYF. The CDR3 DNA follows: TGCGCCAGCAGCTTACAAGACTTACAAGAGACCCAGTACTTC. Together with reference TRBV5-1 and TRBJ2-5, the CDR3 gives the full variable domain: KAGVTQTPRYLIKTRGQQVTLSCSPISGHRSVSWYQQTPGQGLQFLFEYFSETQRNKGNFPGRFSGRQFSNSRSEMNVSTLELGDSALYLCASSLQDLQETQYFGPGTRLLVL.

There are a few counts of this clone. The chain employs TRBV5-1 and TRBJ1-3, with TRBD1 matching 7 bases. V lost 4 bases to trimming and J lost 0 bases; unmatched junction nucleotides: 4. Germline V CDR1 and CDR2: SGHRS, YFSETQ. The CDR3 is made up of 15 amino acids. The CDR3 nucleotides read TGCGCCAGCAGCACCTGGACAGGCTCTGGAAACACCATATATTTT. This gives the protein CASSTWTGSGNTIYF.

The V and J genes are TRBV7-3 and TRBJ2-1, with 12 bases matching TRBD2. The CDR3 sequence is 14 residues long. Germline CDR1 and CDR2: SGHTA and FQGTGA. The V segment lost 5 bases and the J segment 10 bases; nucleotides outside the gene matches: 6. The CDR3 is CASSPSGGAREQFF. For the CDR3, the DNA is TGTGCCAGCAGCCCTAGCGGGGGGGCGAGGGAGCAGTTCTTC.

This chain joins TRBV19 and TRBJ1-3; D perhaps matches TRBD1 (6 bases). The CDR3 has 12 amino acids. Trimming pared 11 bases from V and 5 bases from J, leaving 13 bases between. Germline values: CDR1 LNHDA, CDR2 SQIVND (reference sequence). CDR3 in amino acids: CAARGGRNTIYF. Written as DNA, the CDR3 is TGTGCCGCACGGGGGGGCCGAAACACCATATATTTT.

V gene TRBV7-2 combines with J gene TRBJ2-7, with D unresolved. This CDR3 has 14 amino acids. V lost 1 base and J lost 3, with 10 bases in between. Per germline, CDR1 SGHTA and CDR2 FQGNSA. The CDR3, as DNA: TGTGCCAGCAGCTTAGTTTTCGCTAACTACGAGCAGTACTTC. Translation: CASSLVFANYEQYF.

This rearrangement joins TRBV20-1 to TRBJ2-1; 10 nucleotides align to TRBD2. This CDR3 is 14 amino acids long. Losses at the gene ends were 3 bases for V and 2 bases for J; bases not matched to a gene: 1. Germline loops: CDR1 DFQATT, CDR2 SNEGSKA (reference sequence). DNA of the CDR3: TGCAGTGCTAGTAGCGGGGGGACCTACAATGAGCAGTTCTTC. It is translated as CSASSGGTYNEQFF.

V gene TRBV19 combines with J gene TRBJ1-1; D is undetermined. The CDR3 has 15 residues. CDR1 is LNHDA and CDR2 is SQIVND in the germline V gene (reference sequence). Deletions cut 2 bases from V and 3 bases from J, with 13 bases between. The CDR3 DNA follows: TGTGCCAGTAGTATAATGAACTTAAGAGACACTGAAGCTTTCTTT. Its protein product is CASSIMNLRDTEAFF.

The chain uses TRBV21-1 and TRBJ2-7; the D call TRBD2 from the table was never checked on the DNA. TRBV21-1 is annotated as a pseudogene. CDR3 size: 11 residues. The CDR3 region has the DNA TGTGCCAGCAGCAATAATCCAGCGGAGTACTTC. The encoded protein is CASSNNPAEYF.

The rearrangement joins TRBV5-1 to TRBJ1-2, with a weak D call TRBD1 (6 bases). The V gene's germline CDR1 is SGHRS and CDR2 YFSETQ. The CDR3 covers 14 residues. The V end lost 4 bases, the J end lost 6 bases, and 16 bases lay between the germline ends. As DNA, the CDR3 is TGCGCCAGCAGCCTGGAAGTGGGGGCGGATGGCTACACCTTC. It translates to CASSLEVGADGYTF.

The chain links TRBV7-9 to TRBJ1-2; TRBD1 is a possible D gene (5 bases). This CDR3 has 12 amino acids. Trimming cost V 3 bases and J 6 bases, with 8 bases left between them. The V gene's germline CDR1 is SEHNR and CDR2 FQNEAQ (reference sequence). CDR3 protein: CASSLGLNGYTF. CDR3 coding DNA: TGTGCCAGCAGCTTGGGACTTAATGGCTACACCTTC.

V gene TRBV7-3 combines with J gene TRBJ2-7; TRBD2 agrees at 8 bases. CDR1 and CDR2 from the germline V gene are SGHTA and FQGTGA. The junction had 7 bases not matched to a gene; V was cut back by 5 bases and J by 7 bases. This CDR3 spans 13 amino acids. The CDR3 loop is CASSRGGTGEQYF. The DNA of the CDR3 is TGTGCCAGCAGCCGGGGGGGGACGGGGGAGCAGTACTTC. The full variable domain, its missing parts supplied by reference TRBV7-3 and TRBJ2-7, is GAGVSQTPSNKVTEKGKYVELRCDPISGHTALYWYRQSLGQGPEFLIYFQGTGAADDSGLPNDRFFAVRPEGSVSTLKIQRTERGDSAVYLCASSRGGTGEQYFGPGTRLTVT.

The chain uses TRBV4-1 and TRBJ2-1; the match to TRBD2 covers 9 bases. The CDR3 totals 14 residues. Per the germline V gene, CDR1 is MGHRA and CDR2 is YSYEKL. V gave up 2 bases and J gave up 5 bases; unmatched junction bases: 1. The CDR3 protein is CASSQLAGNNEQFF. CDR3 bases: TGCGCCAGCAGCCAACTAGCGGGGAACAATGAGCAGTTCTTC.

The rearrangement links TRBV11-2 to TRBJ2-3; a weak D match, TRBD2 (6 bases). In germline, CDR1 is SGHAT, CDR2 FQNNGV. V lost 1 base, J lost 3 bases, and 8 bases lay in between. The CDR3 is 14 residues long. CDR3 sequence: CASSLGGRTDTQYF. For the CDR3, the DNA is TGTGCCAGCAGCTTAGGGGGGAGGACAGATACGCAGTATTTT.

The rearrangement joins TRBV12-5 to TRBJ2-7; tentative D call: TRBD1 (5 bases). The V end was cut by 5 bases, the J end by 3 bases, with 14 bases between. In germline, CDR1 is LGHNT, CDR2 FRNRAP. The CDR3 sequence is 14 residues long. This CDR3 is CASGPRGAGYEQYF. In DNA, the CDR3 is TGTGCTAGTGGTCCCCGTGGGGCAGGCTACGAGCAGTACTTC.

The CDR3 DNA follows: TGCGCCAGCAGCCAAGATGAAGCCTCTGAGTACGAGCAGTACTTC. Its translation is CASSQDEASEYEQYF. This chain links TRBV4-1 with TRBJ2-7; the D is unclear. Germline V gene lookup returns CDR1 MGHRA and CDR2 YSYEKL. Between the trimmed V and J ends, which lost 0 bases and 4 bases, there was a span of 13 bases. CDR3 size: 15 residues.

The V and J genes are TRBV19 and TRBJ1-5; no definite D call. Germline V gene lookup returns CDR1 LNHDA and CDR2 SQIVND (reference sequence). Trimming pared 1 base from V and 7 bases from J, leaving 8 bases between. The CDR3 consists of 13 residues. CDR3 sequence: CASSIGAQQPQHF. In DNA form, the CDR3 reads TGTGCCAGTAGTATAGGGGCTCAACAGCCCCAGCATTTT.

The gene calls are TRBV11-3 and TRBJ2-7; 9 positions match TRBD1. In germline, CDR1 is SGHNT, CDR2 YENEEA. The CDR3 is made up of 14 amino acids. The V and J ends lost 5 bases and 3 bases, in that order; junction bases with no gene match: 5. The CDR3 DNA reads TGTGCCAGCAGCCGGGACAGGGACAACTACGAGCAGTACTTC. It yields the protein CASSRDRDNYEQYF.

The rearrangement uses TRBV5-1 and TRBJ1-1; 9 nucleotides align to TRBD1. The CDR3 contains 14 residues. V lost 4 bases, J lost 3 bases, and 4 bases stayed unmatched. Germline CDR1 is SGHRS and CDR2 is YFSETQ. DNA of the CDR3: TGCGCCAGCAGCCAAGGACAGGGGTACACTGAAGCTTTCTTT. It encodes CASSQGQGYTEAFF.

This clone appeared a few times. The chain uses TRBV18 and TRBJ2-7, with D possibly being TRBD1 (6 bases). V was cut by 2 bases and J by 5 bases, with 13 bases left in between. CDR1 is KGHSH and CDR2 is LQKENI in the germline V gene. This CDR3 region has 14 residues. CDR3: CASSPGGALDEQYF. The CDR3 region has the DNA TGTGCCAGCTCACCAGGGGGCGCGTTGGACGAGCAGTACTTC.

The chain carries TRBV3-1 (or the pseudogene TRBV3-2) and TRBJ1-1, with a tentative D call TRBD1 (6 bases). This CDR3 is 15 amino acids long. V lost 3 bases and J lost 5, with 16 bases in between. Germline CDR1 reads LGHDT; CDR2 reads YNNKEL (reference sequence). CDR3 bases: TGTGCCAGCAGCCATTACAGGGAAACGGATACTGAAGCTTTCTTT. The encoded protein is CASSHYRETDTEAFF.

The rearrangement uses TRBV6-5 and TRBJ1-4; 11 bases are shared with TRBD1. V was pared by 9 bases and J by 8 bases, with 8 bases of the junction left unmatched. This CDR3 has 14 amino acids. Looked up from germline, CDR1 is MNHEY and CDR2 is SVGAGI. Here the CDR3 reads CASGRGQGGEKLFF. CDR3 sequence (DNA): TGTGCCAGTGGACGGGGACAGGGGGGGGAAAAACTGTTTTTT.